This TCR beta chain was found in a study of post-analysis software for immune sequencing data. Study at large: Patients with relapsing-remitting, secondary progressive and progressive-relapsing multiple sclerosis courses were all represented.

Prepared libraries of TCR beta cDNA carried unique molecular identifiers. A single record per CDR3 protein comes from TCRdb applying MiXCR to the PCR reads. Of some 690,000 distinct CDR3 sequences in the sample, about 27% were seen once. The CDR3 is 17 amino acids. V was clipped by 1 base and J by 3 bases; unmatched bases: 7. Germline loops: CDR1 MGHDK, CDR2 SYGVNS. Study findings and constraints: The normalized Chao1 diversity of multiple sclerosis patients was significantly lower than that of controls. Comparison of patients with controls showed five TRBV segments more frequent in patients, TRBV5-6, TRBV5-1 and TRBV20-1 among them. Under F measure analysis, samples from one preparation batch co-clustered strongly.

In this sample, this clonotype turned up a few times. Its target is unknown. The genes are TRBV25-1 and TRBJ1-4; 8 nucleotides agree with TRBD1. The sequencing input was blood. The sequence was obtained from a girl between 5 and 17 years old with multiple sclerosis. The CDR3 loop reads CASSESAGGLANEKLFF. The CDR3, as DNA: TGTGCCAGCAGTGAATCCGCAGGGGGCTTAGCTAATGAAAAACTGTTTTTT.